The 21 T cell receptor beta chains listed next were all sequenced from one sample in a study of blood T cells in healthy people across ages. A second roughly 7 to 12 cycle PCR used barcoded and J-beta primers. MiXCR, applied by TCRdb to the 5' RACE reads, yields one record per CDR3 protein. The sample shows 1.5 million to 2 million distinct CDR3 sequences, roughly 52% of them seen only once. Sequenced sample: blood. The origin of the receptors is a woman between 40 and 55 years old in good health.

V gene TRBV5-1 combines with J gene TRBJ2-1, with D possibly matching TRBD1 (6 bases). The V end was cut by 5 bases, the J end by 2 bases, with 14 bases between. Germline CDR1 SGHRS, CDR2 YFSETQ. The length of the CDR3 is 15 residues. The CDR3 bases are TGCGCCAGCAGGGAAACAGGGTCCCCCTACAATGAGCAGTTCTTC. This encodes CASRETGSPYNEQFF.

At least ten counts were recorded for this clonotype. The CDR3 loop reads CSVGTGVETQYF. The CDR3 DNA follows: TGCAGCGTCGGGACAGGTGTAGAGACCCAGTACTTC. V and J are TRBV29-1 and TRBJ2-5; 8 bases line up with TRBD1. The length of the CDR3 is 12 residues. CDR1 and CDR2 from the germline V gene are SQVTM and ANQGSEA. Unmatched junction bases numbered 4, after V lost 6 bases and J lost 4 bases.

In DNA, the CDR3 is TGTGCCAGCGGTCTTAGGGTTTATCTGTACCAAGAGACCCAGTACTTC. The encoded protein is CASGLRVYLYQETQYF. The V gene is TRBV21-1, the J gene TRBJ2-5. TRBV21-1 is an annotated pseudogene. CDR3 size: 16 residues.

The V and J genes are TRBV7-2 and TRBJ2-7; TRBD2 agrees at 12 bases. Germline V lookup: CDR1 SGHTA, CDR2 FQGNSA. The V and J ends lost 6 bases and 7 bases, in that order; junction bases with no gene match: 10. CDR3 length: 15 residues. DNA of the CDR3: TGTGCCAGCAGGACTGCTAGCGGGGGGGTCTGGGAGCAGTACTTC. Amino acids: CASRTASGGVWEQYF.

This clonotype was found a few times. The V and J genes are TRBV29-1 and TRBJ2-1, with D perhaps TRBD1 or TRBD2 (5 bases each). Trimming removed 4 bases at V and 8 bases at J, with 24 bases between. The CDR3 extends over 16 amino acids. Germline CDR1 reads SQVTM; CDR2 reads ANQGSEA. The DNA of the CDR3 is TGCAGCGTTGCGGGCTCCTCCTGGGGGTATAGCGATGAGCAGTTCTTC. Translated: CSVAGSSWGYSDEQFF.

This rearrangement joins TRBV6-1 to TRBJ1-4; no clear D. The CDR3 is 12 residues long. Trimming cost V 3 bases and J 4 bases, with 3 bases left between them. Germline lookup yields CDR1 MNHNS and CDR2 SASEGT. The CDR3 here is CASSENNEKLFF. For the CDR3, the DNA is TGTGCCAGCAGTGAGAATAATGAAAAACTGTTTTTT.

The CDR3 spells CASSPRTGGLGTDTQYF. The DNA for the CDR3 is TGTGCCAGCAGCCCCCGTACAGGGGGCCTTGGCACAGATACGCAGTATTTT. This chain joins TRBV4-2 and TRBJ2-3; 9 positions match TRBD1. The CDR3 consists of 17 residues. J was trimmed by 1 base and V by 4 bases; bases with no gene match: 9. Germline values: CDR1 LGHNA, CDR2 YNFKEQ.

Worth noting for this clonotype: The junction differs from germline at one of its ends, possibly a read error. Here the CDR3 reads CAGSLAQGAYGYTF. Here the CDR3 DNA reads TGTGCCGGCAGCTTAGCACAGGGGGCCTATGGCTACACCTTC. V gene TRBV7-9 combines with J gene TRBJ1-2, with 9 bases fitting TRBD1. The CDR3 totals 14 residues. Per germline, CDR1 SEHNR and CDR2 FQNEAQ (reference sequence).

The chain carries TRBV4-3 and TRBJ2-2, with D perhaps matching TRBD1 (6 bases). Trimming stripped 3 bases from V and 6 bases from J, with 17 bases between. Germline values: CDR1 LGHNA, CDR2 YSLEER. The CDR3 consists of 16 residues. The CDR3, as DNA: TGCGCCAGCAGCCACCCGGGGCAGGGGAGTGCCGGGGAGCTGTTTTTT. This encodes CASSHPGQGSAGELFF.

The V gene is TRBV2, the J gene TRBJ2-1; D is ambiguous. This CDR3 region has 17 residues. Germline-derived CDR1 and CDR2 are SNHLY and FYNNEI. V shed 4 bases and J shed 5 bases, with 21 bases lying between them. The CDR3 spells CASSVGPHSYTHNEQFF. The CDR3 coding sequence is TGTGCCAGCAGTGTAGGGCCCCACAGCTACACCCACAATGAGCAGTTCTTC. The full variable domain, with the rest looked up from reference TRBV2 and TRBJ2-1, is EPEVTQTPSHQVTQMGQEVILRCVPISNHLYFYWYRQILGQKVEFLVSFYNNEISEKSEIFDDQFSVERPDGSNFTLKIRSTKLEDSAMYFCASSVGPHSYTHNEQFFGPGTRLTVL.

The chain recombines TRBV11-2 with TRBJ2-3; D is unresolved. This CDR3 contains 15 residues. Germline values: CDR1 SGHAT, CDR2 FQNNGV. Trimming took off 1 base at V and 2 bases at J, with 10 bases between the two ends. CDR3 DNA: TGTGCCAGCAGCTTAGGTTTCCAGTTCACAGATACGCAGTATTTT. The encoded protein is CASSLGFQFTDTQYF.

J is TRBJ2-1 and V is TRBV20-1; D ambiguous. CDR3 length: 14 residues. Germline CDR1 DFQATT, CDR2 SNEGSKA (reference sequence). Trimming took off 7 bases at V and 7 bases at J, with 20 bases between the two ends. The CDR3, as DNA: TGCAGTGGGAGAGAACTGGGAAAAGGAAATGAGCAGTTCTTC. This sequence encodes CSGRELGKGNEQFF.

This clonotype was detected a few times. The genes are TRBV29-1 and TRBJ2-7; 9 nucleotides align to TRBD2. The CDR3 length is 15 residues. Trimming took 3 bases from V and 2 from J; bases not matched to a gene: 8. The germline CDR1 and CDR2 sequences are SQVTM and ANQGSEA. CDR3 nucleotide sequence: TGCAGCGTTGAGGAGACTAGCGGACCCACCTACGAGCAGTACTTC. Translating gives CSVEETSGPTYEQYF.

As for this clonotype: An end of the junction differs from the germline gene, which may be a read error. The chain combines TRBV5-1 with TRBJ2-5, with a tentative D call TRBD2 (5 bases). The end of the DNA is better explained by TRBJ2-7, so the J call may be wrong. The germline V gene encodes CDR1 SGHRS and CDR2 YFSETQ. CDR3 length: 15 residues. The CDR3 loop reads CVSSLRDQGRYEQYF. The DNA of the CDR3 is TGCGTCAGCAGCCTCCGGGATCAAGGGAGATACGAGCAGTACTTC.

The chain uses TRBV7-9 and TRBJ2-2, with D perhaps matching TRBD1 (6 bases). With 5 bases removed from V and 3 bases from J, the gap between germline ends came to 16 bases. CDR3 length: 16 residues. Germline CDR1 SEHNR, CDR2 FQNEAQ (reference sequence). DNA for the CDR3: TGTGCCAGCAGCCTGAGGGGGAGAGGGGACACCGGGGAGCTGTTTTTT. Encoded protein: CASSLRGRGDTGELFF.

The chain carries TRBV7-2 and TRBJ1-3; TRBD1 agrees at 7 bases. CDR3 length: 15 amino acids. V was clipped by 5 bases and J by 9 bases; unmatched bases: 13. The V gene's germline CDR1 is SGHTA and CDR2 FQGNSA. The CDR3 is CASSPTGEPGGTIYF. The CDR3 region has the DNA TGTGCCAGCAGCCCAACAGGGGAACCCGGGGGCACCATATATTTT. The whole variable domain, remainder taken from reference TRBV7-2 and TRBJ1-3, is GAGVSQSPSNKVTEKGKDVELRCDPISGHTALYWYRQSLGQGLEFLIYFQGNSAPDKSGLPSDRFSAERTGGSVSTLTIQRTQQEDSAVYLCASSPTGEPGGTIYFGEGSWLTVV.

In this sample, this clonotype turned up many times. The chain uses TRBV29-1 and TRBJ2-5; D is undetermined. From germline, CDR1 is SQVTM and CDR2 ANQGSEA. V was pared by 3 bases and J by 5 bases, with 16 bases between. The CDR3 runs to 14 residues. As DNA, the CDR3 is TGCAGCGTTGATTCCCCGGGCCCTGGGGAGACCCAGTACTTC. Its protein is CSVDSPGPGETQYF.

This clonotype occurred a few times. In DNA form, the CDR3 reads TGTGCCAGCAGCCTAAATGAGGGACTAGGCCTTATGAACAATGAGCAGTTCTTC. Its protein product is CASSLNEGLGLMNNEQFF. The V and J genes are TRBV4-2 and TRBJ2-1; the match to TRBD2 covers 8 bases. CDR3 size: 18 residues. In germline, CDR1 is LGHNA, CDR2 YNFKEQ. J gave up 5 bases and V 4 bases, and 16 bases lay outside the gene matches.

This chain connects TRBV29-1 to TRBJ1-4; TRBD1 might be the D (5 bases). This CDR3 is 15 amino acids long. The germline V gene has CDR1 SQVTM and CDR2 ANQGSEA. Trimming cost V 3 bases and J 5 bases, with 16 bases left between them. CDR3 bases: TGCAGCGTTGATGATCTACGAGACAGAAATGAAAAACTGTTTTTT. Protein: CSVDDLRDRNEKLFF.

This rearrangement joins TRBV18 to TRBJ2-6; possibly TRBD1 for D (6 bases). The V gene's germline CDR1 is KGHSH and CDR2 LQKENI. V dropped 4 bases and J dropped 0 bases, with 13 bases sitting between them. The CDR3 sequence is 17 residues long. The CDR3 loop is CASSRAGESSGANVLTF. The CDR3 DNA sequence: TGTGCCAGCTCACGGGCAGGGGAGAGCTCTGGGGCCAACGTCCTGACTTTC.

This clonotype is a singleton in its sample. This chain links TRBV28 with TRBJ2-1; TRBD2 is a possible D gene (5 bases). Germline V lookup: CDR1 MDHEN, CDR2 SYDVKM. This CDR3 region has 12 residues. V dropped 7 bases and J dropped 7 bases, with 11 bases sitting between them. The CDR3 region has the DNA TGTGCCAGCACCCATCGGGGAAATGAGCAGTTCTTC. Residues: CASTHRGNEQFF.